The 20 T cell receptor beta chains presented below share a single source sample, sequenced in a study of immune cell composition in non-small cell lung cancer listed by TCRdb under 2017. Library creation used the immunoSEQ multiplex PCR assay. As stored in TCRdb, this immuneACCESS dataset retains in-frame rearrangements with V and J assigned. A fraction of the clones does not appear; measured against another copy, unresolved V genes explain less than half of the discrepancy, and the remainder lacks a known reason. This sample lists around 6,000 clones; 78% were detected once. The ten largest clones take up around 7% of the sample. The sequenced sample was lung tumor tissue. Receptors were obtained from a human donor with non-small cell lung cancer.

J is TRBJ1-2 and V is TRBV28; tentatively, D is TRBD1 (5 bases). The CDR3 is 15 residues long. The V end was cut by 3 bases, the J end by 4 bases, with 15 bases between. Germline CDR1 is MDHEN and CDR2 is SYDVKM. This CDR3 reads CASSFLLGAGYGYTF. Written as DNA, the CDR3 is TGTGCCAGCAGTTTTCTGCTAGGGGCAGGCTATGGCTACACCTTC.

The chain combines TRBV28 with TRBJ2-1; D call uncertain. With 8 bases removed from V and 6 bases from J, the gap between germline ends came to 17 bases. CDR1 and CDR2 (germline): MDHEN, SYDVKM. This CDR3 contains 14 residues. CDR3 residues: CASLSITQFNEQFF. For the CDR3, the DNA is TGTGCCAGCCTCTCCATAACCCAGTTCAATGAGCAGTTCTTC.

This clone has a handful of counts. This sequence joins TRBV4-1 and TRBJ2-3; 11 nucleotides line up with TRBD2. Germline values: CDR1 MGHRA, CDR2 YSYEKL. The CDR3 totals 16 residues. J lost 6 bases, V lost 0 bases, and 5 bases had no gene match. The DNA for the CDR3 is TGCGCCAGCAGCCAAGATATAGCGGGGGGGCAGGATACGCAGTATTTT. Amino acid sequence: CASSQDIAGGQDTQYF.

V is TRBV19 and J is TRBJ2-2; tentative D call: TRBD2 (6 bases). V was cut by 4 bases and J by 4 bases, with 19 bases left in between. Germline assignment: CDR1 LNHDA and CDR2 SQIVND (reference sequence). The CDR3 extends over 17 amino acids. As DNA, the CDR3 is TGTGCCAGTAGTAATAATATCGGAGGGGACGGCACCGGGGAGCTGTTTTTT. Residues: CASSNNIGGDGTGELFF.

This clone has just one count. The CDR3: CASSFDDRGREQYF. CDR3 DNA sequence: TGTGCCAGCAGCTTTGACGACAGGGGGCGGGAGCAGTACTTC. The rearrangement uses TRBV7-6 and TRBJ2-7; 10 bases match TRBD1. Germline values: CDR1 SGHVS, CDR2 FNYEAQ. The CDR3 contains 14 residues. Trimming removed 3 bases from V and 7 bases from J; junction bases left unmatched: 6.

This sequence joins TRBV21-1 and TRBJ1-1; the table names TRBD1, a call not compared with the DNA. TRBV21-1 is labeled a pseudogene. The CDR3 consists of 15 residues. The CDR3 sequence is CASSTWDRVNTEAFF. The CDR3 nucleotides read TGTGCCAGCAGCACCTGGGACAGGGTAAACACTGAAGCTTTCTTT.

For the CDR3, the DNA is TGCGCCAGCAGCCCTGGGACTAGCGGAAAGACCCAGTACTTC. This encodes CASSPGTSGKTQYF. The V and J genes are TRBV5-1 and TRBJ2-5; 11 bases agree with TRBD2. The length of the CDR3 is 14 residues. With 4 bases clipped from V and 6 bases from J, the junction kept 5 bases outside the gene matches. CDR1 and CDR2 from the germline V gene are SGHRS and YFSETQ.

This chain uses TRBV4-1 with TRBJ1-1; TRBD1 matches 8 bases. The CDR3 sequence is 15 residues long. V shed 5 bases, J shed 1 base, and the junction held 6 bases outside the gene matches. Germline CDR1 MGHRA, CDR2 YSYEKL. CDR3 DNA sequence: TGCGCCAGCAGCAGCGCGACAGGGGAGAACACTGAAGCTTTCTTT. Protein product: CASSSATGENTEAFF.

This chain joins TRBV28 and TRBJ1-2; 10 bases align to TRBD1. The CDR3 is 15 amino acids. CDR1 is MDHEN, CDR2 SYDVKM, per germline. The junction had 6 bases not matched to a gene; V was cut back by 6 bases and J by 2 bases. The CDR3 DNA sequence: TGTGCCAGCAGCCATCCGGACAGGGGGAACTATGGCTACACCTTC. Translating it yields CASSHPDRGNYGYTF.

For the CDR3, the DNA is TGCGCCAGCAGCTTGAGGTCAGGGGCCCTCTACGAGCAGTACTTC. It specifies CASSLRSGALYEQYF. The genes are TRBV5-1 and TRBJ2-7, with a weak D call TRBD1 (6 bases). Trimming shortened V by 1 base and J by 3 bases, and 14 bases separated the two germline ends. CDR3 size: 15 residues. CDR1 is SGHRS and CDR2 is YFSETQ in the germline V gene.

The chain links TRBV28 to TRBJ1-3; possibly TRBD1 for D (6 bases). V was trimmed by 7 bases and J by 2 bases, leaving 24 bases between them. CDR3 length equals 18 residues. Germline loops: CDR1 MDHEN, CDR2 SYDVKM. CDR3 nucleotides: TGTGCCAGCACCCCCCCCGGGGACACCCTATCTGCTGGAAACACCATATATTTT. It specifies CASTPPGDTLSAGNTIYF. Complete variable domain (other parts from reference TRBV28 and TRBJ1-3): DVKVTQSSRYLVKRTGEKVFLECVQDMDHENMFWYRQDPGLGLRLIYFSYDVKMKEKGDIPEGYSVSREKKERFSLILESASTNQTSMYLCASTPPGDTLSAGNTIYFGEGSWLTVV.

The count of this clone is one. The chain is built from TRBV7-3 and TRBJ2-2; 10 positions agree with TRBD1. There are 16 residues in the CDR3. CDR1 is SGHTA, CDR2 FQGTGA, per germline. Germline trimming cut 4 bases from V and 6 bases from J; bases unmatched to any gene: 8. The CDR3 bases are TGTGCCAGCAGCTCCACGACAGGGGGCGGGCCCGGGGAGCTGTTTTTT. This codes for CASSSTTGGGPGELFF.

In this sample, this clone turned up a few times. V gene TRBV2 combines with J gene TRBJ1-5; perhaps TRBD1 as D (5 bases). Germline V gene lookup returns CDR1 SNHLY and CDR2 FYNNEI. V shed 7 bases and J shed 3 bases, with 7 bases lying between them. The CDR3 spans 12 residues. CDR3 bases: TGTGCCAGCAAACAGGACAATCAGCCCCAGCATTTT. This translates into CASKQDNQPQHF.

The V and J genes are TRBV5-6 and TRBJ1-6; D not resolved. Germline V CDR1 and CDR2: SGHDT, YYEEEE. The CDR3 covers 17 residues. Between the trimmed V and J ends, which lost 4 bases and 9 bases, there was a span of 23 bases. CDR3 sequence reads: CASSPAALIGRRSPLHF. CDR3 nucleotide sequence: TGTGCCAGCAGCCCCGCGGCCCTAATCGGGAGGCGTTCACCCCTCCACTTT.

The CDR3 sequence: CASSRGTGNTEAFF. The CDR3 DNA reads as TGTGCCAGCTCACGAGGGACAGGTAACACTGAAGCTTTCTTT. This chain connects TRBV18 to TRBJ1-1; 8 nucleotides match TRBD1. The germline gives CDR1 KGHSH, CDR2 LQKENI. The CDR3 has 14 residues. After removal of 4 bases from V and 2 bases from J, the junction contained 3 bases not matched to a gene.

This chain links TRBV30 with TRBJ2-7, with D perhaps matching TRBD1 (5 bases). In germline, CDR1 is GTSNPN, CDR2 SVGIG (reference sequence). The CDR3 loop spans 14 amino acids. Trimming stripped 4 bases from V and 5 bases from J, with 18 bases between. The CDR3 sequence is CAWNAGMLSDEQYF. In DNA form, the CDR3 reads TGTGCCTGGAACGCAGGGATGTTAAGCGACGAGCAGTACTTC.

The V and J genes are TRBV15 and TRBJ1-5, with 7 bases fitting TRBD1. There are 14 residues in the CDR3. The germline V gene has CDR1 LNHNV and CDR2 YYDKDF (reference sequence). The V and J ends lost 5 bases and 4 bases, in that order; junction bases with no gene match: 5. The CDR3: CATSLRDRNQPQHF. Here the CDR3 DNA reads TGTGCCACCAGCCTCCGGGACAGAAATCAGCCCCAGCATTTT.

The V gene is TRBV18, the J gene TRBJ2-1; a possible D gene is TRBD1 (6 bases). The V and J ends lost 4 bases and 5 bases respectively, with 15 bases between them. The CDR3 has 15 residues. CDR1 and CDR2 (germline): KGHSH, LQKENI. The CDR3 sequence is CASSLRRGTNNEQFF. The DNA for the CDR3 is TGTGCCAGCTCACTCCGAAGGGGGACCAACAATGAGCAGTTCTTC.

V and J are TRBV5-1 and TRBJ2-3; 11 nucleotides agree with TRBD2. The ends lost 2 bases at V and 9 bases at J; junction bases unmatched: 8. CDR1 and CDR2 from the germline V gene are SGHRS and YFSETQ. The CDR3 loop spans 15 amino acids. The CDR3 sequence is CASSLGSGGAGTQYF. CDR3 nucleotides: TGCGCCAGCAGCTTAGGTAGCGGGGGGGCCGGGACGCAGTATTTT.

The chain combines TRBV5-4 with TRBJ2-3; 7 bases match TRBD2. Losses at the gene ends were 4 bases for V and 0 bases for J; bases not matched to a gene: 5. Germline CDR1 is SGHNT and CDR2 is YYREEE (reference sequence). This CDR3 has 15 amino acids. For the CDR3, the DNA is TGTGCCAGCAGCCTAGCGGCAGGGAGCACAGATACGCAGTATTTT. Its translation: CASSLAAGSTDTQYF.